The 25 T cell receptor beta chains in this list originate from one sample, sequenced in a study of T-cell reconstitution after alpha-beta-depleted transplantation in children. TCRbeta library construction was performed incorporating unique molecular identifiers. MiXCR, applied by TCRdb to the PCR reads, yields one record per CDR3 protein. The sample holds 90,000 to 130,000 distinct CDR3 sequences, approximately 10% seen once. The starting material was PBMCs, obtained before TCRalphabeta/CD19-depleted stem cell transplant. The receptor set was obtained from a boy aged 2 to 10 with acute lymphoblastic leukemia, due to receive a stem cell transplant.

J is TRBJ2-2 and V is TRBV5-1, with D possibly being TRBD1 (6 bases). Looked up from germline, CDR1 is SGHRS and CDR2 is YFSETQ. V lost 4 bases, J lost 1 base, and 8 bases lay in between. This CDR3 region has 14 residues. DNA for the CDR3: TGCGCCAGCAGCGAGACAGGGAACACCGGGGAGCTGTTTTTT. This codes for CASSETGNTGELFF.

This clonotype was found a few times. V and J are TRBV20-1 and TRBJ2-7; D possibly corresponds to TRBD2 (6 bases). This CDR3 is built from 16 residues. V shed 0 bases and J shed 2 bases, with 17 bases lying between them. The germline CDR1 and CDR2 sequences are DFQATT and SNEGSKA (reference sequence). This CDR3 reads CSARDQMLANPYEQYF. The CDR3 nucleotides are TGCAGTGCTAGAGATCAGATGCTAGCGAACCCCTACGAGCAGTACTTC.

The sample holds many counts of this clonotype. V is TRBV20-1 and J is TRBJ2-7; 7 bases align to TRBD2. V gave up 6 bases and J gave up 3 bases; unmatched junction bases: 14. CDR1 is DFQATT, CDR2 SNEGSKA, per germline (reference sequence). CDR3 length: 15 residues. The CDR3 DNA reads as TGCAGTGCGTCGACCATTAGCGGGTGGGACTACGAGCAGTACTTC. This encodes CSASTISGWDYEQYF.

The chain joins TRBV10-1 to TRBJ2-7; D might be TRBD2 (6 bases). V was trimmed by 2 bases and J by 6 bases, leaving 11 bases between them. Germline CDR1 reads WNHNN; CDR2 reads SYGVQD (reference sequence). This CDR3 has 13 amino acids. CDR3 bases: TGCGCCAGCAGTGAGCGGCAGGGAGGCGAGCAGTACTTC. It yields the protein CASSERQGGEQYF.

The genes are TRBV12-3 or TRBV12-4 and TRBJ2-1, with TRBD2 identical over 12 bases. After removal of 2 bases from V and 10 bases from J, the junction contained 3 bases not matched to a gene. CDR3 length: 14 residues. The CDR3 DNA follows: TGTGCCAGCAGTTTATTGGGACTAGCGGGCGAGCAGTTCTTC. Protein product: CASSLLGLAGEQFF.

The chain combines TRBV7-3 with TRBJ2-1; 10 nucleotides match TRBD2. Germline lookup yields CDR1 SGHTA and CDR2 FQGTGA. CDR3 size: 15 residues. J lost 10 bases, V lost 5 bases, and 11 bases had no gene match. The CDR3 sequence is CASSPIGTSVREQFF. Here the CDR3 DNA reads TGTGCCAGCAGCCCAATCGGGACTAGCGTCAGGGAGCAGTTCTTC.

The J gene is TRBJ2-3, the V gene TRBV12-3 or TRBV12-4; 7 bases match TRBD1. The CDR3 loop spans 16 amino acids. V was pared by 5 bases and J by 4 bases, with 12 bases of the junction left unmatched. CDR3 loop: CASSKQGQGLPDTQYF. CDR3 bases: TGTGCCAGCAGTAAACAGGGGCAGGGTCTACCAGATACGCAGTATTTT.

This clonotype was seen only a few times. This chain connects TRBV5-5 to TRBJ2-3, with D tentatively TRBD1 (6 bases). Germline CDR1 SGHKS, CDR2 YYEKEE (reference sequence). Trimming stripped 1 base from V and 2 bases from J, with 11 bases between. The CDR3 totals 15 residues. This chain's CDR3 is CASSLRQALTDTQYF. The CDR3 coding sequence is TGTGCCAGCAGCTTGAGACAGGCCCTCACAGATACGCAGTATTTT.

The chain joins TRBV28 to TRBJ2-7; D unresolved. The CDR3 loop spans 17 amino acids. CDR1 and CDR2 from the germline V gene are MDHEN and SYDVKM. Trimming removed 4 bases at V and 0 bases at J, with 19 bases between. This chain's CDR3 is CASSSPFAPLSSYEQYF. In nucleotides, the CDR3 is TGTGCCAGCAGTTCCCCATTTGCACCTTTAAGCTCCTACGAGCAGTACTTC. The whole variable domain, remainder taken from reference TRBV28 and TRBJ2-7, is DVKVTQSSRYLVKRTGEKVFLECVQDMDHENMFWYRQDPGLGLRLIYFSYDVKMKEKGDIPEGYSVSREKKERFSLILESASTNQTSMYLCASSSPFAPLSSYEQYFGPGTRLTVT.

This clonotype was found many times. The chain couples TRBV7-2 to TRBJ2-4; perhaps TRBD2 as D (7 bases). Germline lookup yields CDR1 SGHTA and CDR2 FQGNSA. Trimming removed 5 bases at V and 8 bases at J, with 19 bases between. The CDR3 has 15 residues. CDR3 DNA sequence: TGTGCCAGCAGCCCTGCTGGGGGGGCGGAGGACATTCAGTACTTC. It yields the protein CASSPAGGAEDIQYF. Based on the CDR3 plus reference TRBV7-2 and TRBJ2-4, the full variable domain is GAGVSQSPSNKVTEKGKDVELRCDPISGHTALYWYRQSLGQGLEFLIYFQGNSAPDKSGLPSDRFSAERTGGSVSTLTIQRTQQEDSAVYLCASSPAGGAEDIQYFGAGTRLSVL.

In its sample, this clonotype was seen a few times. The chain joins TRBV29-1 to TRBJ2-7; 9 bases are a match to TRBD1. CDR3 length: 14 residues. J gave up 7 bases and V 4 bases, and 11 bases lay outside the gene matches. Germline values: CDR1 SQVTM, CDR2 ANQGSEA. CDR3 region: CSVGVWDRVEEQYF. The DNA of the CDR3 is TGCAGCGTTGGAGTATGGGACAGGGTAGAAGAGCAGTACTTC.

V is TRBV29-1 and J is TRBJ2-7; TRBD1 matches at 12 bases. The CDR3 sequence is 14 residues long. Germline-derived CDR1 and CDR2 are SQVTM and ANQGSEA. The CDR3 nucleotides are TGCAGTGGTAGCGGGGGACAGGGGGCCGGCGAGCAGTACTTC. Translation gives CSGSGGQGAGEQYF.

This clonotype has a count of ten or more. This chain links TRBV7-8 with TRBJ2-3; 10 bases match TRBD1. This CDR3 comprises 15 residues. CDR1 is SGHVS, CDR2 FQNEAQ, per germline. Trimming removed 5 bases from V and 4 bases from J; junction bases left unmatched: 6. Here the CDR3 DNA reads TGTGCCAGCAGCCGTGGACAGGGGGAGGCAGATACGCAGTATTTT. Translated: CASSRGQGEADTQYF.

The CDR3 DNA is TGTGCCAGCAGCCCGGGACTAGCTTGGACAGATACGCAGTATTTT. Protein sequence: CASSPGLAWTDTQYF. The chain is built from TRBV5-5 and TRBJ2-3, with TRBD2 matching over 9 bases. Germline CDR1 SGHKS, CDR2 YYEKEE (reference sequence). V was clipped by 4 bases and J by 3 bases; unmatched bases: 6. The CDR3 length is 15 residues.

This clonotype was found a few times. The V gene is TRBV5-6, the J gene TRBJ2-2, with a possible D match to TRBD2 (6 bases). CDR1 and CDR2 from the germline V gene are SGHDT and YYEEEE. CDR3 length: 14 residues. The ends were cut back, 4 bases at V and 12 bases at J, with 19 bases in the middle. The CDR3 loop is CASSQQYGGWQLFF. The CDR3 bases are TGTGCCAGCAGCCAACAGTATGGGGGGTGGCAGCTGTTTTTT.

In its sample, this clonotype was seen many times. The chain links TRBV28 to TRBJ1-2, with a weak D call TRBD1 (5 bases). The germline V gene encodes CDR1 MDHEN and CDR2 SYDVKM. The CDR3 runs to 19 residues. The V end was cut by 3 bases, the J end by 5 bases, with 28 bases between. CDR3 coding DNA: TGTGCCAGCAGTTTTTGGGGGGATGTGGTGAGTCCGGGATGGTATGGCTACACCTTC. Translated: CASSFWGDVVSPGWYGYTF.

The chain couples TRBV20-1 to TRBJ2-7; D gene uncertain. This CDR3 region has 13 residues. Trimming removed 0 bases from V and 1 base from J, with 7 bases in between. CDR1 and CDR2 from the germline V gene are DFQATT and SNEGSKA (reference sequence). CDR3 in amino acids: CSARDVRSYEQYF. The CDR3 DNA follows: TGCAGTGCTAGAGATGTTCGGTCCTACGAGCAGTACTTC.

This clonotype was counted between two and nine times. This chain links TRBV25-1 with TRBJ2-1; 8 positions match TRBD2. With 5 bases clipped from V and 2 bases from J, the junction kept 11 bases outside the gene matches. Germline V gene data show CDR1 as MGHDK and CDR2 as SYGVNS. The CDR3 is 17 amino acids. CDR3 residues: CASSSPKAGVPYNEQFF. CDR3 nucleotide sequence: TGTGCCAGCAGTTCACCTAAAGCGGGAGTGCCCTACAATGAGCAGTTCTTC.

This clonotype appeared many times. V usage is TRBV5-1 and J usage is TRBJ1-1; the D gene is possibly TRBD1 (5 bases). Per germline, CDR1 SGHRS and CDR2 YFSETQ. This CDR3 spans 14 amino acids. The V end was cut by 3 bases, the J end by 1 base, with 10 bases between. The CDR3 reads CASSSRVPNTEAFF. The CDR3 nucleotides are TGCGCCAGCAGCTCCAGGGTACCGAACACTGAAGCTTTCTTT. Based on the CDR3 plus reference TRBV5-1 and TRBJ1-1, the full variable domain is KAGVTQTPRYLIKTRGQQVTLSCSPISGHRSVSWYQQTPGQGLQFLFEYFSETQRNKGNFPGRFSGRQFSNSRSEMNVSTLELGDSALYLCASSSRVPNTEAFFGQGTRLTVV.

This clonotype has a handful of counts. The chain joins TRBV20-1 to TRBJ2-5, with TRBD2 matching over 7 bases. Germline V gives CDR1 DFQATT, CDR2 SNEGSKA (reference sequence). V shed 6 bases, J shed 6 bases, and the junction held 10 bases outside the gene matches. The length of the CDR3 is 13 residues. CDR3 loop: CSAHPGGGKTQYF. The DNA for the CDR3 is TGCAGTGCCCATCCGGGGGGTGGAAAGACCCAGTACTTC.

The V call is TRBV9, the J call TRBJ2-1, with a tentative D call TRBD2 (7 bases). The germline V and J ends were trimmed by 4 bases and 0 bases, with 20 bases remaining between them. Germline V gene data show CDR1 as SGDLS and CDR2 as YYNGEE. CDR3 length equals 18 residues. In nucleotides, the CDR3 is TGTGCCAGCAGCAAACAGGGAGGGGCGATTAGCTCCTACAATGAGCAGTTCTTC. It is translated as CASSKQGGAISSYNEQFF.

This clonotype showed up just a few times. The chain couples TRBV5-1 to TRBJ2-7, with TRBD2 matching over 16 bases. The germline V gene encodes CDR1 SGHRS and CDR2 YFSETQ. V dropped 4 bases and J dropped 5; count of bases not matched to a gene: 9. The CDR3 contains 17 residues. The CDR3 coding sequence is TGCGCCAGCAGCACGGGACTAGCGGGAGGGCCTGTCAACGAGCAGTACTTC. It encodes CASSTGLAGGPVNEQYF. Together with reference TRBV5-1 and TRBJ2-7, the CDR3 gives the full variable domain: KAGVTQTPRYLIKTRGQQVTLSCSPISGHRSVSWYQQTPGQGLQFLFEYFSETQRNKGNFPGRFSGRQFSNSRSEMNVSTLELGDSALYLCASSTGLAGGPVNEQYFGPGTRLTVT.

The gene calls are TRBV7-8 and TRBJ2-7; 9 positions agree with TRBD1. In germline, CDR1 is SGHVS, CDR2 FQNEAQ. The trim removed 1 base at V and 2 bases at J, leaving 12 bases unmatched. The CDR3 length is 18 residues. The CDR3 here is CASSLVIAGQGIPYEQYF. The CDR3 DNA sequence: TGTGCCAGCAGCTTAGTTATTGCGGGACAGGGAATTCCCTACGAGCAGTACTTC.

This clonotype was counted at least ten times. This rearrangement joins TRBV6-5 to TRBJ1-5; D might be TRBD1 (5 bases). With 2 bases removed from V and 2 bases from J, the gap between germline ends came to 10 bases. CDR3 length: 15 amino acids. CDR1 and CDR2 (germline): MNHEY, SVGAGI. The CDR3 reads CASSYGTGGNQPQHF. For the CDR3, the DNA is TGTGCCAGCAGTTACGGGACCGGGGGCAATCAGCCCCAGCATTTT.

V and J are TRBV5-7 and TRBJ2-1; no definite D call. TRBV5-7 is identified as an open reading frame with a role that is uncertain. The CDR3 loop spans 17 amino acids. V lost 0 bases, J lost 0 bases, and 13 bases lay in between. Written as DNA, the CDR3 is TGTGCCAGCAGCTTGGGAGGCCTGTGGAGCTCCTACAATGAGCAGTTCTTC. It specifies CASSLGGLWSSYNEQFF.